This T cell receptor (beta chain) was sequenced during a study of blood T cell repertoires in COVID-19. Overall study context: Samples representing acute and convalescent COVID-19 were sourced from the United States, Italy and Spain. The cDNA or gDNA used as material had been derived from T cells, B-cell-depleted T cells, or PBMCs.

CDR1 and CDR2 from the germline V gene are MNHEY and SMNVEV (reference sequence). The CDR3 is 13 amino acids. Trimming took 3 bases from V and 4 from J, leaving 9 bases between them. Original handling: By means of reference gene primer amplification, nucleated cell counts were estimated. Method: immunoSEQ multiplex PCR; TCRdb's copy keeps in-frame clones and lacks some. V, J and clone size derive from that table, while D and trimming were established from the DNA sequence. The sample includes roughly 110,000 clones, roughly 83% seen only once; the top ten take about 4%. Sample: peripheral blood. The gene calls are TRBV27 and TRBJ2-5; D ambiguous. This clonotype was sampled from a human donor in a cohort sampled during active COVID-19. This CDR3 is CASSFGLLETQYF. The CDR3 DNA reads TGTGCCAGCAGTTTTGGGCTACTAGAGACCCAGTACTTC.